This T cell receptor beta chain was documented in a study of Ad26.COV2.S vaccination and SARS-CoV-2 variants. On the study more broadly: The vaccine Ad26.COV2.S was put into the muscle once, or twice with 56 days between. General study findings and limits: Spike-specific TCR breadth was greater after Ad26.COV2.S than placebo.

To note about this clone: No antigen is known for it.

This CDR3 has 14 amino acids. Per germline, CDR1 SGHDN and CDR2 FVKESK. V lost 1 base and J 9 bases, leaving 13 bases between the germline ends. TCRdb's copy holds only in-frame clones and misses some; the assay was immunoSEQ multiplex PCR. The sample has 250,000 or so clones, around 90% seen once. Treatment: roughly 20 received Ad26.COV2.S at low or high dose, single or two shots; 5 received placebo; per-sample allocation not given. Vaccine and placebo recipients were sampled on day 63 after the first injection. An Ad26 vector carrying the Wuhan-strain SARS-CoV-2 spike served as the vaccine. The receptor was derived from a person between 18 and 65 years old who received the Ad26.COV2.S COVID-19 vaccine or a placebo. The specimen comprised peripheral blood, sampled in a trial of Ad26.COV2.S vaccine versus placebo. This chain links TRBV14 with TRBJ2-1; D might be TRBD2 (5 bases). The CDR3, as DNA: TGTGCCAGCAGCCAAGTGGGCCTGGGGAGTGAGCAGTTCTTC. Protein sequence: CASSQVGLGSEQFF. The entire variable domain, with the rest obtained from reference TRBV14 and TRBJ2-1, is as follows: EAGVTQFPSHSVIEKGQTVTLRCDPISGHDNLYWYRRVMGKEIKFLLHFVKESKQDESGMPNNRFLAERTGGTYSTLKVQPAELEDSGVYFCASSQVGLGSEQFFGPGTRLTVL.